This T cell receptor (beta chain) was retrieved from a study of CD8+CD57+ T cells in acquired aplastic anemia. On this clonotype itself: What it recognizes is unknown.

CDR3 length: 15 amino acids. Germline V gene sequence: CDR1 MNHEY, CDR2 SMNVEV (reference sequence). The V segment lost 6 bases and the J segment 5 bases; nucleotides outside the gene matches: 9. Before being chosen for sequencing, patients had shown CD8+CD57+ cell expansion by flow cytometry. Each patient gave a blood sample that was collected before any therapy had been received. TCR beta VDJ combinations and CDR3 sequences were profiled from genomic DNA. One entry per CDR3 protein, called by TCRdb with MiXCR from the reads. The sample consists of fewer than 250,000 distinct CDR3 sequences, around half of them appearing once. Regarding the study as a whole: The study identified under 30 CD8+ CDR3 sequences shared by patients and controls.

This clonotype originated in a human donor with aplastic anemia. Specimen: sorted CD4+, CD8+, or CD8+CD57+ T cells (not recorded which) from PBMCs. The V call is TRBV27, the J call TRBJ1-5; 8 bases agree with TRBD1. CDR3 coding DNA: TGTGCCAGCAGCCCAGGGCGGGGACAGGATCAGCCCCAGCATTTT. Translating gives CASSPGRGQDQPQHF.